The 26 T cell receptor beta chains below come from one sample, sequenced in a study of shared clonotypes between healthy human individuals (dated by TCRdb to about 2020). The library was generated by the immunoSEQ multiplex PCR assay. Sourced from immuneACCESS, this table was stored by TCRdb with only in-frame sequences that have V and J called. A share of the clones is absent; for the studies checked, an unresolved V gene accounts for under half, and the remainder has no known explanation. The sample profile shows some 580,000 clones; approximately 97% of them were found once. The leading ten clones occupy roughly 0.055% of the sample. The material sequenced was naive CD4+ T cells sorted from blood. The cell subset or site label for this specimen denotes: CD45RA+ positively selected. All receptors come from a woman in her 30s in good health.

The chain carries TRBV10-2 and TRBJ2-1; 10 bases map to TRBD2. The germline CDR1 and CDR2 sequences are WSHSY and SAAADI. This CDR3 has 14 amino acids. V lost 7 bases to trimming and J lost 7 bases; unmatched junction nucleotides: 7. This CDR3 reads CASTLAGALNEQFF. In DNA, the CDR3 is TGCGCCAGCACTCTAGCGGGAGCTCTTAATGAGCAGTTCTTC.

The chain recombines TRBV28 with TRBJ1-5; D remains ambiguous. Trimming stripped 1 base from V and 2 bases from J, with 18 bases between. CDR3 length equals 18 residues. In germline, CDR1 is MDHEN, CDR2 SYDVKM. DNA of the CDR3: TGTGCCAGCAGTTTATATTTGTCACAAATAGGTGGCAATCAGCCCCAGCATTTT. The encoded protein is CASSLYLSQIGGNQPQHF.

The chain recombines TRBV19 with TRBJ2-1; possibly TRBD1 or TRBD2 for D (7 bases each). The germline V gene encodes CDR1 LNHDA and CDR2 SQIVND (reference sequence). V gave up 5 bases and J gave up 5 bases, with 16 bases separating them. The CDR3 loop spans 15 amino acids. CDR3 in amino acids: CASSLRGRANNEQFF. The CDR3, as DNA: TGTGCCAGTAGTCTCAGGGGGAGGGCCAACAATGAGCAGTTCTTC.

V is TRBV9 and J is TRBJ1-5; D call uncertain. The V and J ends lost 7 bases and 0 bases respectively, with 14 bases between them. Germline V gene sequence: CDR1 SGDLS, CDR2 YYNGEE. This CDR3 is 15 amino acids long. CDR3 DNA sequence: TGTGCCAGCCTCATCTACGGGGATAGCAATCAGCCCCAGCATTTT. As protein: CASLIYGDSNQPQHF. Variable domain in full (rest from reference TRBV9 and TRBJ1-5): DSGVTQTPKHLITATGQRVTLRCSPRSGDLSVYWYQQSLDQGLQFLIQYYNGEERAKGNILERFSAQQFPDLHSELNLSSLELGDSALYFCASLIYGDSNQPQHFGDGTRLSIL.

The V call is TRBV5-4, the J call TRBJ2-1, with 8 bases lining up with TRBD1. CDR3 length: 15 amino acids. Unmatched junction bases numbered 9, after V lost 4 bases and J lost 6 bases. Germline-derived CDR1 and CDR2 are SGHNT and YYREEE (reference sequence). In nucleotides, the CDR3 is TGTGCCAGCAGCCTGACAGGGGTCTTGGGCAATGAGCAGTTCTTC. As protein: CASSLTGVLGNEQFF. Full variable domain (outside the CDR3, taken from reference TRBV5-4 and TRBJ2-1): ETGVTQSPTHLIKTRGQQVTLRCSSQSGHNTVSWYQQALGQGPQFIFQYYREEENGRGNFPPRFSGLQFPNYSSELNVNALELDDSALYLCASSLTGVLGNEQFFGPGTRLTVL.

V is TRBV7-3 and J is TRBJ1-3, with no clear D. CDR1 is SGHTA, CDR2 FQGTGA, per germline. The CDR3 runs 16 residues. With 5 bases removed from V and 5 bases from J, the gap between germline ends came to 19 bases. CDR3 DNA sequence: TGTGCCAGCAGCCCCGCGACAACAGTCTATCGAAACACCATATATTTT. This encodes CASSPATTVYRNTIYF.

This chain connects TRBV7-9 to TRBJ2-7, with D perhaps TRBD2 (5 bases). V was pared by 7 bases and J by 3 bases, with 16 bases between. The CDR3 covers 14 residues. Germline V gene data show CDR1 as SEHNR and CDR2 as FQNEAQ (reference sequence). The CDR3 region has the DNA TGTGCCAGCAACCACCACGGGGTCTACTACGAGCAGTACTTC. Protein: CASNHHGVYYEQYF. Together with reference TRBV7-9 and TRBJ2-7, the CDR3 gives the full variable domain: DTGVSQNPRHKITKRGQNVTFRCDPISEHNRLYWYRQTLGQGPEFLTYFQNEAQLEKSRLLSDRFSAERPKGSFSTLEIQRTEQGDSAMYLCASNHHGVYYEQYFGPGTRLTVT.

V and J are TRBV2 and TRBJ2-7; 7 bases fit TRBD1. Germline-derived CDR1 and CDR2 are SNHLY and FYNNEI. With 6 bases clipped from V and 3 bases from J, the junction kept 8 bases outside the gene matches. The CDR3 consists of 14 residues. CDR3 sequence (DNA): TGTGCCAGCAGCAGGACAGGTGGGATCTACGAGCAGTACTTC. As protein: CASSRTGGIYEQYF.

The J gene is TRBJ2-4, the V gene TRBV18; 8 bases map to TRBD2. Germline CDR1 KGHSH, CDR2 LQKENI. CDR3 length: 15 amino acids. Trimming removed 5 bases from V and 12 bases from J; junction bases left unmatched: 15. The CDR3 DNA reads TGTGCCAGCTCATTTACCCGGGCGGGGGGCCACGATCAGTACTTC. Protein sequence: CASSFTRAGGHDQYF.

This chain connects TRBV9 to TRBJ1-1, with D uncertain. This CDR3 comprises 14 residues. V was clipped by 0 bases and J by 2 bases, with 8 bases between them. Germline assignment: CDR1 SGDLS and CDR2 YYNGEE. CDR3: CASSVVRVNTEAFF. CDR3 bases: TGTGCCAGCAGCGTAGTTAGGGTAAACACTGAAGCTTTCTTT.

This chain connects TRBV5-6 to TRBJ1-2; 8 bases are a match to TRBD1. With V trimmed by 4 bases and J by 7 bases, 12 bases remained unmatched. CDR3 length equals 15 residues. CDR1 is SGHDT, CDR2 YYEEEE, per germline. CDR3 sequence reads: CASSRELGQVFGYTF. Here the CDR3 DNA reads TGTGCCAGCAGCCGTGAGTTGGGACAGGTGTTTGGCTACACCTTC.

The chain employs TRBV6-1 and TRBJ2-5, with 7 bases matching TRBD2. With the DNA end fitting TRBJ2-7 better, the J assignment may be wrong. Germline CDR1 MNHNS, CDR2 SASEGT. This CDR3 region has 15 residues. CDR3 nucleotide sequence: TGTGCCAGCAGTGAAGGGCTAGCGGCCTCCTACGAGCAGTACTTC. Translation: CASSEGLAASYEQYF.

The V gene is TRBV11-2, the J gene TRBJ1-4; tentative D call: TRBD1 (5 bases). V dropped 0 bases and J dropped 5 bases, with 13 bases sitting between them. Germline loops: CDR1 SGHAT, CDR2 FQNNGV. This CDR3 is built from 16 residues. DNA of the CDR3: TGTGCCAGCAGCTTAGAGGCAGGGCTGAACAATGAAAAACTGTTTTTT. This gives the protein CASSLEAGLNNEKLFF.

V usage is TRBV7-8 and J usage is TRBJ2-5, with D unresolved. Trimming cost V 2 bases and J 1 base, with 11 bases left between them. CDR1 is SGHVS and CDR2 is FQNEAQ in the germline V gene. This CDR3 contains 15 residues. The CDR3: CASSLSLGRQETQYF. In nucleotides, the CDR3 is TGTGCCAGCAGCTTAAGTTTGGGCCGCCAAGAGACCCAGTACTTC. The full variable domain, rest sourced from reference TRBV7-8 and TRBJ2-5, is GAGVSQSPRYKVAKRGQDVALRCDPISGHVSLFWYQQALGQGPEFLTYFQNEAQLDKSGLPSDRFFAERPEGSVSTLKIQRTQQEDSAVYLCASSLSLGRQETQYFGPGTRLLVL.

The rearrangement uses TRBV11-1 and TRBJ2-1; 11 nucleotides align to TRBD2. The V gene's germline CDR1 is SGHAT and CDR2 FQDESV (reference sequence). The CDR3 totals 17 residues. Losses at the gene ends were 4 bases for V and 3 bases for J; bases not matched to a gene: 8. The CDR3 coding sequence is TGTGCCAGCAGCTCAAGGACTAGCGGGCAAGGCTACAATGAGCAGTTCTTC. Translating gives CASSSRTSGQGYNEQFF.

This chain joins TRBV7-9 and TRBJ2-5, with 9 bases lining up with TRBD1. The CDR3 has 15 residues. Trimming at V came to 3 bases and at J to 3 bases, leaving 5 bases not matched to a gene. Germline loops: CDR1 SEHNR, CDR2 FQNEAQ (reference sequence). The chain's CDR3 is CASSFGDRDEETQYF. The CDR3 coding sequence is TGTGCCAGCAGCTTTGGGGACAGGGACGAAGAGACCCAGTACTTC. The variable domain in full, with the rest retrieved from reference TRBV7-9 and TRBJ2-5, is DTGVSQNPRHKITKRGQNVTFRCDPISEHNRLYWYRQTLGQGPEFLTYFQNEAQLEKSRLLSDRFSAERPKGSFSTLEIQRTEQGDSAMYLCASSFGDRDEETQYFGPGTRLLVL.

This clone has only one observation. The chain joins TRBV11-2 to TRBJ2-5; D is possibly TRBD2 (6 bases). CDR1 and CDR2 from the germline V gene are SGHAT and FQNNGV. The ends were cut back, 3 bases at V and 5 bases at J, with 19 bases in the middle. CDR3 length: 16 amino acids. The CDR3 region is CASSFPGTGAGETQYF. The CDR3 bases are TGTGCCAGCAGCTTCCCCGGGACTGGAGCTGGGGAGACCCAGTACTTC.

The chain combines TRBV5-6 with TRBJ1-4; no definite D call. Germline V lookup: CDR1 SGHDT, CDR2 YYEEEE. The CDR3 totals 15 residues. V lost 4 bases and J lost 0, with 10 bases in between. The CDR3 region has the DNA TGTGCCAGCAGCCGTTACAGCCCAACTAATGAAAAACTGTTTTTT. It specifies CASSRYSPTNEKLFF.

In its sample, this clone was seen once. The chain joins TRBV19 to TRBJ1-1; D not resolved. Germline CDR1 reads LNHDA; CDR2 reads SQIVND (reference sequence). The CDR3 contains 13 residues. Trimming took off 8 bases at V and 2 bases at J, with 12 bases between the two ends. Written as DNA, the CDR3 is TGTGCCAGTCAAAAGGCGGATAACACTGAAGCTTTCTTT. Translated: CASQKADNTEAFF. The complete variable domain, with remaining parts taken from reference TRBV19 and TRBJ1-1, reads DGGITQSPKYLFRKEGQNVTLSCEQNLNHDAMYWYRQDPGQGLRLIYYSQIVNDFQKGDIAEGYSVSREKKESFPLTVTSAQKNPTAFYLCASQKADNTEAFFGQGTRLTVV.

This chain connects TRBV11-2 to TRBJ2-7; D not resolved. CDR1 and CDR2 (germline): SGHAT, FQNNGV. The CDR3 is made up of 13 amino acids. The germline V and J ends were trimmed by 5 bases and 2 bases, with 10 bases remaining between them. CDR3 bases: TGTGCCAGCAGCCAAGGTTGGCCCTACGAGCAGTACTTC. Translating it yields CASSQGWPYEQYF.

Only one count was recorded for this clone. The rearrangement links TRBV5-6 to TRBJ1-1, with TRBD1 matching 7 bases. The CDR3 covers 14 residues. The germline gives CDR1 SGHDT, CDR2 YYEEEE. Trimming removed 4 bases from V and 1 base from J; junction bases left unmatched: 4. The chain's CDR3 is CASSARQGNTEAFF. The CDR3 DNA is TGTGCCAGCAGCGCGAGACAGGGGAACACTGAAGCTTTCTTT.

The gene calls are TRBV11-2 and TRBJ1-4; D gene unclear. The germline V gene has CDR1 SGHAT and CDR2 FQNNGV. The ends were cut back, 7 bases at V and 12 bases at J, with 18 bases in the middle. The CDR3 loop spans 13 amino acids. The chain's CDR3 is CASTQVGLVELFF. CDR3 nucleotide sequence: TGTGCCAGCACTCAAGTTGGGCTGGTGGAACTGTTTTTT.

This chain links TRBV5-1 with TRBJ2-3; 7 bases map to TRBD1. Unmatched junction bases numbered 12, after V lost 2 bases and J lost 0 bases. Germline values: CDR1 SGHRS, CDR2 YFSETQ. The CDR3 has 18 residues. As DNA, the CDR3 is TGCGCCAGCAGCTTCCTGACAGGGTGGGGGAAGAGCACAGATACGCAGTATTTT. Translated, it gives CASSFLTGWGKSTDTQYF.

V gene TRBV5-1 combines with J gene TRBJ2-5; D is unclear. Germline V gives CDR1 SGHRS, CDR2 YFSETQ. The CDR3 sequence is 14 residues long. V was pared by 2 bases and J by 3 bases, with 11 bases between. CDR3 coding DNA: TGCGCCAGCAGCTTCTTACAGTTAGAAGAGACCCAGTACTTC. This sequence encodes CASSFLQLEETQYF.

The chain has TRBV7-8 and TRBJ2-1, with D perhaps matching TRBD1 (5 bases). This CDR3 has 14 amino acids. The germline V gene encodes CDR1 SGHVS and CDR2 FQNEAQ. V lost 1 base and J 8 bases, leaving 12 bases between the germline ends. The CDR3 loop reads CASSLVLGQDEQFF. For the CDR3, the DNA is TGTGCCAGCAGCTTAGTATTGGGGCAGGATGAGCAGTTCTTC. Full variable domain (remainder filled in from reference TRBV7-8 and TRBJ2-1): GAGVSQSPRYKVAKRGQDVALRCDPISGHVSLFWYQQALGQGPEFLTYFQNEAQLDKSGLPSDRFFAERPEGSVSTLKIQRTQQEDSAVYLCASSLVLGQDEQFFGPGTRLTVL.

The rearrangement uses TRBV27 and TRBJ1-2; D is possibly TRBD1 (5 bases). The CDR3 contains 14 residues. CDR1 and CDR2 from the germline V gene are MNHEY and SMNVEV (reference sequence). V lost 4 bases and J 6 bases, leaving 15 bases between the germline ends. The CDR3 protein is CASSSPRQTHGYTF. CDR3 DNA sequence: TGTGCCAGCAGTTCCCCGAGACAGACCCATGGCTACACCTTC.